This T cell receptor beta chain came from a study of glioma-infiltrating T cells after dendritic cell vaccination. Some clones are missing from TCRdb's copy, which holds only in-frame ones; the method was immunoSEQ multiplex PCR. Of about 64,000 clones listed, around 86% were seen once; the top ten hold around 10%. Time point reported: after dendritic cell vaccination, including at tumor progression/relapse. This receptor was obtained from a human donor with glioblastoma. The starting material was blood, obtained after dendritic cell vaccination.

For the CDR3, the DNA is TGTGCCAGCAGCTCCTCAAGGGGGCTGAACACTGAAGCTTTCTTT. Translated: CASSSSRGLNTEAFF. The V call is TRBV6-6, the J call TRBJ1-1; the match to TRBD1 covers 7 bases. V was pared by 6 bases and J by 0 bases, with 7 bases of the junction left unmatched. This CDR3 has 15 residues. The germline CDR1 and CDR2 sequences are MNHNY and SVGAGI (reference sequence).